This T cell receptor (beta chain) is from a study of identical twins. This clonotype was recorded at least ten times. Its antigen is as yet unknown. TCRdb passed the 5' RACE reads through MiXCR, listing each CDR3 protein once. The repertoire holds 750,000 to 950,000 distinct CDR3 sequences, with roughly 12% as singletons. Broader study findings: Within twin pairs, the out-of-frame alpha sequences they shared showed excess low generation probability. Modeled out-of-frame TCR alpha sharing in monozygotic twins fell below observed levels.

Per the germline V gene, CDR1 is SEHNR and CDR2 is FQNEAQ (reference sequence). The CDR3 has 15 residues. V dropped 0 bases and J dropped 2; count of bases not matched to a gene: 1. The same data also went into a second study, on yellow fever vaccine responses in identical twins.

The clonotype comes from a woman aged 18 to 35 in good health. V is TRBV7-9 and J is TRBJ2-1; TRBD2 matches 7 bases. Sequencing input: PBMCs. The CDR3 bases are TGTGCCAGCAGCTTAGCTAGCGGGCCCTACAATGAGCAGTTCTTC. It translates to CASSLASGPYNEQFF. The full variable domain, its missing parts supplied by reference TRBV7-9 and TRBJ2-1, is DTGVSQNPRHKITKRGQNVTFRCDPISEHNRLYWYRQTLGQGPEFLTYFQNEAQLEKSRLLSDRFSAERPKGSFSTLEIQRTEQGDSAMYLCASSLASGPYNEQFFGPGTRLTVL.